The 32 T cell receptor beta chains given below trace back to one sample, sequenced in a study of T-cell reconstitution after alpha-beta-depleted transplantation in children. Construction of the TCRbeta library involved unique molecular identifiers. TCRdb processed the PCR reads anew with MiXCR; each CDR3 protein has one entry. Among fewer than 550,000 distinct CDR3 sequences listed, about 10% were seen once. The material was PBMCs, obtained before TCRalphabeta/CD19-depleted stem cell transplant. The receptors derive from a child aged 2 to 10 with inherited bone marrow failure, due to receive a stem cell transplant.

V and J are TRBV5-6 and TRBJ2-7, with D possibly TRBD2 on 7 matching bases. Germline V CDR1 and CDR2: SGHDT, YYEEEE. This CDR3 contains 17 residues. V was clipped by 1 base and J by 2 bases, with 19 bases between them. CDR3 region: CASSLLGAGAVTYEQYF. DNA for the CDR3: TGTGCCAGCAGCTTGTTGGGGGCGGGAGCCGTAACCTACGAGCAGTACTTC.

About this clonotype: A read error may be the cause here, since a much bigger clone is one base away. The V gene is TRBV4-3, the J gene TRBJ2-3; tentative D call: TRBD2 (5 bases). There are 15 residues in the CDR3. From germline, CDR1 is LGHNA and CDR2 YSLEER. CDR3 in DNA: TGCGCCAGCGGCCAAGCAACGCGGGTATCGGATACGCAGTATTTT. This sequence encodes CASGQATRVSDTQYF.

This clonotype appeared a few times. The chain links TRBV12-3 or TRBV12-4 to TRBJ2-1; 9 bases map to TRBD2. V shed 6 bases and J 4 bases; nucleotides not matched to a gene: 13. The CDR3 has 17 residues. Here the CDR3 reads CASRAGLAGSLYNEQFF. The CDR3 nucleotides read TGTGCCAGCAGGGCGGGGCTAGCGGGATCGTTGTACAATGAGCAGTTCTTC.

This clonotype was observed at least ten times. The CDR3 loop reads CASSLDGLAGGTYEQYF. The CDR3, as DNA: TGTGCCAGCAGCTTAGATGGACTAGCGGGGGGGACCTACGAGCAGTACTTC. The chain carries TRBV11-2 and TRBJ2-7; 15 bases agree with TRBD2. With V trimmed by 0 bases and J by 2 bases, 2 bases remained unmatched. Germline assignment: CDR1 SGHAT and CDR2 FQNNGV. CDR3 length equals 17 residues.

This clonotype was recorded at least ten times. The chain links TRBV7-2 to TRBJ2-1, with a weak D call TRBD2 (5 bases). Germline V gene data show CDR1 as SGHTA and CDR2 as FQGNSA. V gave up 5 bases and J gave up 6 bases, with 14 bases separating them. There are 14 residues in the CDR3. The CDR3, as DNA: TGTGCCAGCAGCCCTAGCCTTGCCCGCAATGAGCAGTTCTTC. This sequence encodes CASSPSLARNEQFF.

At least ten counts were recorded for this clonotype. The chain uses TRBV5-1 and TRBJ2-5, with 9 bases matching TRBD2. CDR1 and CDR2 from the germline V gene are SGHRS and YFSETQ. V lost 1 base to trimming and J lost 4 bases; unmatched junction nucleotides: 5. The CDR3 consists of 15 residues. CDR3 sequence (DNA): TGCGCCAGCAGCTTGTTTCCAGCGGGAGGAGAGACCCAGTACTTC. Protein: CASSLFPAGGETQYF.

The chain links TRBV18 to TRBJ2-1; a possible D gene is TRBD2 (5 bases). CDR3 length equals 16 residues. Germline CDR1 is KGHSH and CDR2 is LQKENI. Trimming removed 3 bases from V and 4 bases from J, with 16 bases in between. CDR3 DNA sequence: TGTGCCAGCTCACCCTACCGGGGTCCCCCATACAATGAGCAGTTCTTC. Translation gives CASSPYRGPPYNEQFF.

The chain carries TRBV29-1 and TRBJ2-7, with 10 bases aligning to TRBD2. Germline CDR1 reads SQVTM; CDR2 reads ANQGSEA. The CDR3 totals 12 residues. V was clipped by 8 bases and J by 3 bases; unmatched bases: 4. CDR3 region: CSTRTSGYEQYF. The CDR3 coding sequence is TGCAGCACCCGGACTAGCGGCTACGAGCAGTACTTC.

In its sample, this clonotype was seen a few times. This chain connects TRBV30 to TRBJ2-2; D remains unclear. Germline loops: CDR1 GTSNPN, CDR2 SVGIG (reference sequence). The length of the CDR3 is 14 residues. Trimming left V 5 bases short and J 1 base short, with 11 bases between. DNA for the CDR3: TGTGCCTGGCTACGCGACGGGAACACCGGGGAGCTGTTTTTT. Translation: CAWLRDGNTGELFF.

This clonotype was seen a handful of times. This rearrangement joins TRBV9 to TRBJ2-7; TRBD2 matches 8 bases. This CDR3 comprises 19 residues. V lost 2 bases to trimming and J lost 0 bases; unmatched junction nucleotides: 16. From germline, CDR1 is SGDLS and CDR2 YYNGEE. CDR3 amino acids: CASSVGSGGGTLSSYEQYF. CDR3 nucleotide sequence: TGTGCCAGCAGCGTCGGCTCGGGGGGGGGGACTCTTAGCTCCTACGAGCAGTACTTC.

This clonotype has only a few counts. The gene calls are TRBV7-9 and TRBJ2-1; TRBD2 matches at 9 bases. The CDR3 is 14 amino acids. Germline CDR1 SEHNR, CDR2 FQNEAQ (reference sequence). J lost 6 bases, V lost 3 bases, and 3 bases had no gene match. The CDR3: CASSFLTSGNEQFF. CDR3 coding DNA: TGTGCCAGCAGCTTTCTGACTAGCGGCAATGAGCAGTTCTTC.

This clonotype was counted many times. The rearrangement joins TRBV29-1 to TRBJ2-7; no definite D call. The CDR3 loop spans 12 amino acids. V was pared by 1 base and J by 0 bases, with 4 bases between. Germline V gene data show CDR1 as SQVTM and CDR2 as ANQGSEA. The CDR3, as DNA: TGCAGCGTTGAAGGCCCCTCCTACGAGCAGTACTTC. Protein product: CSVEGPSYEQYF.

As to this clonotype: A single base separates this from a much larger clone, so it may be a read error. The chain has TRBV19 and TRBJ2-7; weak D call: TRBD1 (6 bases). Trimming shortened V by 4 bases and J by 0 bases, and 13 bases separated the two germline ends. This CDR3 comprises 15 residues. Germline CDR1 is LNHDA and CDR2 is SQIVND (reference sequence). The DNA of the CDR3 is TGTGCCAGTAGTAAGAACCGGGACATCTCCTACGAGCAGTACTTC. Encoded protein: CASSKNRDISYEQYF. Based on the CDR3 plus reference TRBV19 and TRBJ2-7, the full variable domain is DGGITQSPKYLFRKEGQNVTLSCEQNLNHDAMYWYRQDPGQGLRLIYYSQIVNDFQKGDIAEGYSVSREKKESFPLTVTSAQKNPTAFYLCASSKNRDISYEQYFGPGTRLTVT.

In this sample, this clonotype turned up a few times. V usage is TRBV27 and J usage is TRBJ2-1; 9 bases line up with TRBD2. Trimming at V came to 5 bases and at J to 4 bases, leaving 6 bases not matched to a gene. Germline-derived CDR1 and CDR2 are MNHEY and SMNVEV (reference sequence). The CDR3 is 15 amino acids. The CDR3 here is CASSIAGAGYNEQFF. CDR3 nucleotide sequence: TGTGCCAGCAGTATAGCGGGAGCCGGGTACAATGAGCAGTTCTTC.

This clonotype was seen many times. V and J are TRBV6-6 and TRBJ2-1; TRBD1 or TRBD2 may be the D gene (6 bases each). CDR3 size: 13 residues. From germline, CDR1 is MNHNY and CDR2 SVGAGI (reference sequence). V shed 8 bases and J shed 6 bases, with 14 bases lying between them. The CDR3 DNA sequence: TGTGCCAGCTTTACAGGGAGGATCAATGAGCAGTTCTTC. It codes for CASFTGRINEQFF.

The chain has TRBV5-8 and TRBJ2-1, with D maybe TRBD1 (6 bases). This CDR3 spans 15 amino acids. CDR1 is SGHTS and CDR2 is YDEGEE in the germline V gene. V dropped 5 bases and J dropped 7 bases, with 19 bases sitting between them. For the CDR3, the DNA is TGTGCCAGCAGATCATCCCCCGGCAGGGGAAATGAGCAGTTCTTC. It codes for CASRSSPGRGNEQFF.

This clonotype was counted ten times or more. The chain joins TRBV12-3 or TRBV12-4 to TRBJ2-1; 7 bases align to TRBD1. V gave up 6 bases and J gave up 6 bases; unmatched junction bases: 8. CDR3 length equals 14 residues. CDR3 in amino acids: CASSRTGVRNEQFF. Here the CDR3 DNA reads TGTGCCAGCAGCCGCACAGGGGTTCGCAATGAGCAGTTCTTC.

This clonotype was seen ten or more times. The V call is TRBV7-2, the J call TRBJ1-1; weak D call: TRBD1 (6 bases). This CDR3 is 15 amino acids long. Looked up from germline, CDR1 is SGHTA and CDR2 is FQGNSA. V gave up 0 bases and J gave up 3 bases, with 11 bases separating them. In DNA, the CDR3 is TGTGCCAGCAGCTTAGCGGGGGGCTTGCACACTGAAGCTTTCTTT. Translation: CASSLAGGLHTEAFF.

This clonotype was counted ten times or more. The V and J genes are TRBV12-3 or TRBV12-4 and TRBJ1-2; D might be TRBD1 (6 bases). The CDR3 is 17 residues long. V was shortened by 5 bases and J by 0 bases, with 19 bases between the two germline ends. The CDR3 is CASSRDTLGMPNYGYTF. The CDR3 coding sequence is TGTGCCAGCAGTCGGGACACCCTCGGGATGCCTAACTATGGCTACACCTTC.

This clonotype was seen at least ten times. Here the CDR3 reads CASSPTGETQYF. The CDR3 DNA reads as TGTGCCAGCAGCCCAACGGGGGAGACCCAGTACTTC. The rearrangement joins TRBV12-3 or TRBV12-4 to TRBJ2-5; D possibly corresponds to TRBD2 (5 bases). CDR3 length: 12 amino acids. Trimming pared 6 bases from V and 5 bases from J, leaving 10 bases between.

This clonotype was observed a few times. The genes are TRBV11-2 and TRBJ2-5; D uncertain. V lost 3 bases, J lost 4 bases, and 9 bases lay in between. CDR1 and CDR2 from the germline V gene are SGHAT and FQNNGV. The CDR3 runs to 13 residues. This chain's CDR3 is CASSFGFVETQYF. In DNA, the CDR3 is TGTGCCAGCAGCTTTGGGTTCGTAGAGACCCAGTACTTC.

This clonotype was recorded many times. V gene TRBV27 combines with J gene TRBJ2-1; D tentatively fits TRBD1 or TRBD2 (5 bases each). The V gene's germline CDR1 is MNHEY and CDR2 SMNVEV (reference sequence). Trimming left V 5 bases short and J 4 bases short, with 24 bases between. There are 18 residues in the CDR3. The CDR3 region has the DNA TGTGCCAGCAGTCCATCTACCGGGACGCAAGACAATTACAATGAGCAGTTCTTC. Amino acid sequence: CASSPSTGTQDNYNEQFF.

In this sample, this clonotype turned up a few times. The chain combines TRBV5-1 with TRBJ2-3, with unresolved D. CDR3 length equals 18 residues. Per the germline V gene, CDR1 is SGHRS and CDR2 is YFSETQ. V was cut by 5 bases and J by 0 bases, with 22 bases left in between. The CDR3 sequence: CASRSARGDPTSTDTQYF. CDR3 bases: TGCGCCAGCAGATCGGCCCGCGGAGACCCTACTAGCACAGATACGCAGTATTTT.

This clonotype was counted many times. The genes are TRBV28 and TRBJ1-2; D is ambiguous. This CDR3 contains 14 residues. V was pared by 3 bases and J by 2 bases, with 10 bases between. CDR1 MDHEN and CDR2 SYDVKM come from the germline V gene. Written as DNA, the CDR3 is TGTGCCAGCAGTTTGCCGGCAAGCAACTATGGCTACACCTTC. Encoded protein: CASSLPASNYGYTF.

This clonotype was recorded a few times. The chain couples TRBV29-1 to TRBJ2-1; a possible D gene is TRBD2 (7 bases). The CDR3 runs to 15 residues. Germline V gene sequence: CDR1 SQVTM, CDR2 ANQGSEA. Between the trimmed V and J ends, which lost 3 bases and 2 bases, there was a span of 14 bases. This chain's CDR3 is CSVEPGRGTYNEQFF. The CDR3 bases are TGCAGCGTTGAGCCTGGGAGGGGGACCTACAATGAGCAGTTCTTC.

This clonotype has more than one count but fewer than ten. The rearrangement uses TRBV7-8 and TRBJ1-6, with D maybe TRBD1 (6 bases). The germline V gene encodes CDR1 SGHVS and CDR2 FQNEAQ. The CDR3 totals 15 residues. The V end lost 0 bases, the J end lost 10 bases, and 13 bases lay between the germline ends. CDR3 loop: CASSLAGRGGSPLHF. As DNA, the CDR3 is TGTGCCAGCAGCTTAGCCGGCAGGGGTGGGTCACCCCTCCACTTT. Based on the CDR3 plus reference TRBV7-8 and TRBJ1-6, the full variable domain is GAGVSQSPRYKVAKRGQDVALRCDPISGHVSLFWYQQALGQGPEFLTYFQNEAQLDKSGLPSDRFFAERPEGSVSTLKIQRTQQEDSAVYLCASSLAGRGGSPLHFGNGTRLTVT.

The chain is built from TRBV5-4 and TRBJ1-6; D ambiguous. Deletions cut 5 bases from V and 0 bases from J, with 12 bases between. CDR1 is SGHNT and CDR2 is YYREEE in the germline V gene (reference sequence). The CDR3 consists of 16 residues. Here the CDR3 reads CASRDGESSYNSPLHF. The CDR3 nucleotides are TGTGCCAGCAGGGACGGCGAGAGCTCCTATAATTCACCCCTCCACTTT.

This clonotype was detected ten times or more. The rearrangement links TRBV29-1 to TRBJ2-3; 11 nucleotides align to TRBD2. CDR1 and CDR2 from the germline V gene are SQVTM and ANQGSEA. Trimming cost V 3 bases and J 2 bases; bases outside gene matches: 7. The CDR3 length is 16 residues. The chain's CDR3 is CSVEILAGVITDTQYF. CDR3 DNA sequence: TGCAGCGTTGAGATACTAGCGGGAGTGATCACAGATACGCAGTATTTT.

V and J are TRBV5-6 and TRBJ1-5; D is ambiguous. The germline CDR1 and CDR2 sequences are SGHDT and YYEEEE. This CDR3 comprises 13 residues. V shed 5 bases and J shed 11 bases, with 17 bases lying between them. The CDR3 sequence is CASRVSVLLTQHF. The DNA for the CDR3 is TGTGCCAGCAGGGTTAGCGTTCTCTTGACCCAGCATTTT.

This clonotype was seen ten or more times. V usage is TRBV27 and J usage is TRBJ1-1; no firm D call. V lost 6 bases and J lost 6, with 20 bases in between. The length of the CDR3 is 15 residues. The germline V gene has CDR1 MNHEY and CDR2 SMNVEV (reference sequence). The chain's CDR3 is CASSRGPSSMAEAFF. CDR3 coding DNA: TGTGCCAGCAGCCGAGGGCCGTCCTCGATGGCTGAAGCTTTCTTT.

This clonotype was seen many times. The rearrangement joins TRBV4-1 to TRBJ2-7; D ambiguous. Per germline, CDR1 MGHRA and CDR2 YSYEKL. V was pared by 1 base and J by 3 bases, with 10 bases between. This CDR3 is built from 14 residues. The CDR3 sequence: CASSQGERVYEQYF. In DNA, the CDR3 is TGCGCCAGCAGCCAAGGTGAAAGGGTCTACGAGCAGTACTTC.

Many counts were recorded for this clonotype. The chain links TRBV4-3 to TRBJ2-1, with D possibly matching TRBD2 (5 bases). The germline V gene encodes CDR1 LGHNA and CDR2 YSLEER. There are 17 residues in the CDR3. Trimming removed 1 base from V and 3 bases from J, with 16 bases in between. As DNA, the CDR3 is TGCGCCAGCAGCCAAGGGATTAGCGCACAATTCTACAATGAGCAGTTCTTC. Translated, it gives CASSQGISAQFYNEQFF.